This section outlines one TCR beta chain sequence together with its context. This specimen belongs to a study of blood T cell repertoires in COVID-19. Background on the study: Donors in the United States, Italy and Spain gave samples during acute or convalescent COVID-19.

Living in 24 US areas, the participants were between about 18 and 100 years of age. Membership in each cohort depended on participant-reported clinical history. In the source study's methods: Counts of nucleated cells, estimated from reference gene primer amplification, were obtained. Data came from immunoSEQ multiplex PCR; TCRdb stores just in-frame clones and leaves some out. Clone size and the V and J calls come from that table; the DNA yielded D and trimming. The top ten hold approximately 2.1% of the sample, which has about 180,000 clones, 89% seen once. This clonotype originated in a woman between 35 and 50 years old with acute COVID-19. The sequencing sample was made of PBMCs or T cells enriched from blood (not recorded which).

The CDR3 region has the DNA TGTGCCAGTTCTCGGGAGCTACCCTACGAGCAGTACTTC. This gives the protein CASSRELPYEQYF. This rearrangement joins TRBV6-4 to TRBJ2-7, with D perhaps TRBD2 (6 bases). Germline V gives CDR1 MRHNA, CDR2 SNTAGT. The ends were cut back, 9 bases at V and 2 bases at J, with 14 bases in the middle. This CDR3 has 13 amino acids.